The next 31 T cell receptor beta chains were all read from a single sample in a study of identical twins. TCRdb reanalysed the 5' RACE reads using MiXCR and keeps one entry per CDR3 protein. The sample has 1.5 million to 2 million distinct CDR3 sequences, more than 30% seen once. The sequenced material came from cord blood. The receptors here all came from a newborn girl in good health.

This clonotype was picked up a small number of times. V and J are TRBV7-2 and TRBJ2-5; 8 nucleotides match TRBD2. V was clipped by 3 bases and J by 7 bases; unmatched bases: 7. This CDR3 is 14 amino acids long. Germline loops: CDR1 SGHTA, CDR2 FQGNSA. CDR3 amino acids: CASSFGTSEVTQYF. Written as DNA, the CDR3 is TGTGCCAGCAGCTTTGGGACTAGTGAGGTGACCCAGTACTTC.

This clonotype was detected only a few times. V gene TRBV12-3 or TRBV12-4 combines with J gene TRBJ2-1; maybe TRBD1 (6 bases). This CDR3 region has 13 residues. Between the trimmed V and J ends, which lost 6 bases and 5 bases, there was a span of 11 bases. The CDR3 loop is CASSWTVNNEQFF. In DNA form, the CDR3 reads TGTGCCAGCAGCTGGACAGTGAACAATGAGCAGTTCTTC.

The rearrangement uses TRBV4-2 and TRBJ1-1; a weak D match, TRBD1 (5 bases). With 4 bases removed from V and 3 bases from J, the gap between germline ends came to 12 bases. CDR3 length equals 14 residues. In germline, CDR1 is LGHNA, CDR2 YNFKEQ. The CDR3 nucleotides read TGTGCCAGCAGCCGGGGTGACAGCGACACTGAAGCTTTCTTT. Translating gives CASSRGDSDTEAFF.

This clonotype was found a few times. The gene calls are TRBV20-1 and TRBJ2-1, with 7 bases that match TRBD2. V gave up 4 bases and J gave up 8 bases; unmatched junction bases: 2. The CDR3 loop spans 11 amino acids. Per the germline V gene, CDR1 is DFQATT and CDR2 is SNEGSKA (reference sequence). The CDR3: CSAMTSHEQFF. In DNA form, the CDR3 reads TGCAGTGCTATGACTAGCCATGAGCAGTTCTTC.

The chain uses TRBV7-2 and TRBJ1-5; a weak D match, TRBD1 (5 bases). The CDR3 sequence is 15 residues long. The V gene lost 5 bases and the J gene lost 6 bases, with 17 bases spanning the gap. In germline, CDR1 is SGHTA, CDR2 FQGNSA. CDR3 sequence (DNA): TGTGCCAGCAGCCGGGACCCAGTAAATGGTCAGCCCCAGCATTTT. It encodes CASSRDPVNGQPQHF.

Only one count was recorded for this clonotype. The chain is built from TRBV24-1 and TRBJ2-1; possibly TRBD2 for D (5 bases). The J call is uncertain, as TRBJ2-7 better fits the DNA end. This CDR3 comprises 15 residues. Germline values: CDR1 KGHDR, CDR2 SFDVKD. This CDR3 is CATSDPTTTYNEQYF. The CDR3 DNA follows: TGTGCCACCAGTGACCCGACTACCACCTACAATGAGCAGTACTTC.

The V gene is TRBV7-8, the J gene TRBJ2-5, with 7 bases fitting TRBD2. The CDR3 extends over 16 amino acids. The junction had 6 bases not matched to a gene; V was cut back by 1 base and J by 1 base. Germline V gene data show CDR1 as SGHVS and CDR2 as FQNEAQ. The CDR3 coding sequence is TGTGCCAGCAGCTTAGTGGGAGCGGGGTTCCAAGAGACCCAGTACTTC. Amino acids: CASSLVGAGFQETQYF.

This clonotype has at least ten counts. The chain uses TRBV20-1 and TRBJ2-5; no reliable D call. The germline gives CDR1 DFQATT, CDR2 SNEGSKA (reference sequence). The CDR3 runs 12 residues. Trimming left V 3 bases short and J 1 base short, with 6 bases between. The CDR3 sequence is CSARPPQETQYF. CDR3 in DNA: TGCAGTGCTAGGCCACCCCAAGAGACCCAGTACTTC.

This clonotype was detected ten times or more. A junction end diverges from the germline sequence, so it may reflect a read error. The chain uses TRBV5-1 and TRBJ2-7, with TRBD1 matching over 9 bases. Germline CDR1 is SGHRS and CDR2 is YFSETQ. The CDR3 has 14 residues. The CDR3 region has the DNA TGTGCCAGCAGCCCGACAGGGGGTTTCTACGAGCAGTACTTC. Its translation: CASSPTGGFYEQYF. Drawing the rest from reference TRBV5-1 and TRBJ2-7, the complete variable domain is KAGVTQTPRYLIKTRGQQVTLSCSPISGHRSVSWYQQTPGQGLQFLFEYFSETQRNKGNFPGRFSGRQFSNSRSEMNVSTLELGDSALYLCASSPTGGFYEQYFGPGTRLTVT.

The chain carries TRBV4-1 and TRBJ2-7, with TRBD2 identical over 9 bases. The CDR3 totals 16 residues. V dropped 0 bases and J dropped 4; count of bases not matched to a gene: 7. The germline V gene encodes CDR1 MGHRA and CDR2 YSYEKL. The CDR3 DNA sequence: TGCGCCAGCAGCCAAGAATCAGGACTAGCGCAATACGAGCAGTACTTC. Protein sequence: CASSQESGLAQYEQYF.

This chain links TRBV4-1 with TRBJ2-7, with D possibly being TRBD2 (5 bases). Germline CDR1 is MGHRA and CDR2 is YSYEKL. V was cut by 5 bases and J by 2 bases, with 13 bases left in between. The CDR3 is made up of 14 amino acids. Here the CDR3 reads CASSSPGRPYEQYF. The CDR3 DNA is TGCGCCAGCAGCTCACCGGGAAGACCCTACGAGCAGTACTTC.

The chain uses TRBV20-1 and TRBJ2-3; D gene ambiguous. V shed 0 bases and J shed 7 bases, with 17 bases lying between them. The CDR3 is 15 amino acids. Germline CDR1 is DFQATT and CDR2 is SNEGSKA (reference sequence). The CDR3 sequence is CSAREGWRMGYTQYF. The CDR3 DNA reads TGCAGTGCTAGAGAGGGATGGCGCATGGGTTATACGCAGTATTTT.

This clonotype was detected only a few times. The chain combines TRBV7-2 with TRBJ2-4; the D gene is possibly TRBD1 (6 bases). CDR3 length: 15 amino acids. Trimming took 5 bases from V and 1 from J, leaving 12 bases between them. The germline gives CDR1 SGHTA, CDR2 FQGNSA. The DNA of the CDR3 is TGTGCCAGCAGCCCCGTTGACAGGGCCAAAAACATTCAGTACTTC. Translating gives CASSPVDRAKNIQYF.

The genes are TRBV2 and TRBJ2-7; D may be TRBD1 (5 bases). V dropped 7 bases and J dropped 2 bases, with 15 bases sitting between them. Germline CDR1 and CDR2: SNHLY and FYNNEI. The CDR3 runs 14 residues. CDR3 coding DNA: TGTGCCAGCAACGAGGTTAAGGGGACCTACGAGCAGTACTTC. Amino acids: CASNEVKGTYEQYF.

This clonotype was observed a few times. This CDR3 reads CASSSRQGGSYGYTF. DNA of the CDR3: TGTGCCAGCAGTTCCAGGCAGGGGGGGTCCTATGGCTACACCTTC. V gene TRBV27 combines with J gene TRBJ1-2, with 7 bases identical to TRBD1. CDR1 MNHEY and CDR2 SMNVEV come from the germline V gene (reference sequence). V was clipped by 4 bases and J by 4 bases; unmatched bases: 9. The CDR3 loop spans 15 amino acids.

This clonotype came up a few times. V and J are TRBV7-6 and TRBJ2-5; D is ambiguous. With 3 bases removed from V and 4 bases from J, the gap between germline ends came to 15 bases. Germline values: CDR1 SGHVS, CDR2 FNYEAQ. This CDR3 is 15 amino acids long. Written as DNA, the CDR3 is TGTGCCAGCAGCTTCTCCGCGTCGTTAAGAGAGACCCAGTACTTC. Amino acid sequence: CASSFSASLRETQYF. Supplemented by reference TRBV7-6 and TRBJ2-5, the full variable domain reads GAGVSQSPRYKVTKRGQDVALRCDPISGHVSLYWYRQALGQGPEFLTYFNYEAQQDKSGLPNDRFSAERPEGSISTLTIQRTEQRDSAMYRCASSFSASLRETQYFGPGTRLLVL.

This clonotype turned up a few times. The chain links TRBV13 to TRBJ2-5, with D possibly being TRBD1 (5 bases). The CDR3 runs to 16 residues. V shed 5 bases and J shed 5 bases, with 21 bases lying between them. Germline loops: CDR1 PRHDT, CDR2 FYEKMQ (reference sequence). CDR3 sequence reads: CASSPGAVVRVETQYF. The CDR3 DNA reads TGTGCCAGCAGCCCCGGCGCGGTGGTCAGGGTCGAGACCCAGTACTTC.

This clonotype has more than one count but fewer than ten. The chain is built from TRBV20-1 and TRBJ1-2; the D gene is possibly TRBD1 (6 bases). The CDR3 consists of 13 residues. V dropped 3 bases and J dropped 8 bases, with 16 bases sitting between them. CDR1 is DFQATT and CDR2 is SNEGSKA in the germline V gene (reference sequence). CDR3 loop: CSARDTGWKGYTF. The CDR3 region has the DNA TGCAGTGCTAGGGATACAGGGTGGAAAGGCTACACCTTC.

The rearrangement links TRBV28 to TRBJ1-1, with D tentatively TRBD1 (6 bases). Trimming took 5 bases from V and 6 from J, leaving 19 bases between them. This CDR3 region has 15 residues. Germline V gene lookup returns CDR1 MDHEN and CDR2 SYDVKM. CDR3 protein: CASSPYTGSGAEAFF. DNA for the CDR3: TGTGCCAGCAGTCCTTATACAGGGTCGGGGGCTGAAGCTTTCTTT.

This chain connects TRBV14 to TRBJ2-7; D may be TRBD1 (6 bases). The CDR3 has 11 amino acids. V was trimmed by 6 bases and J by 5 bases, leaving 8 bases between them. Germline V gene lookup returns CDR1 SGHDN and CDR2 FVKESK. CDR3 amino acids: CASRHRDEQYF. CDR3 DNA sequence: TGTGCCAGCAGGCACAGGGACGAGCAGTACTTC. Based on the CDR3 plus reference TRBV14 and TRBJ2-7, the full variable domain is EAGVTQFPSHSVIEKGQTVTLRCDPISGHDNLYWYRRVMGKEIKFLLHFVKESKQDESGMPNNRFLAERTGGTYSTLKVQPAELEDSGVYFCASRHRDEQYFGPGTRLTVT.

This clonotype has more than one count but fewer than ten. CDR3 nucleotide sequence: TGTGCCAGCAGGGGGACAGGGGGGTCCGGGGAGCTGTTTTTT. It is translated as CASRGTGGSGELFF. The chain combines TRBV2 with TRBJ2-2, with TRBD1 matching 11 bases. After removal of 6 bases from V and 6 bases from J, the junction contained 3 bases not matched to a gene. From germline, CDR1 is SNHLY and CDR2 FYNNEI. The CDR3 loop spans 14 amino acids.

In the case of this clonotype: The junction and the germline gene differ at one end; a read error may be behind it. This rearrangement joins TRBV10-3 to TRBJ2-7; D is undetermined. Per germline, CDR1 ENHRY and CDR2 SYGVKD. The CDR3 totals 12 residues. As DNA, the CDR3 is TGTGCCGTCAGCCTCGACTCCTACGAGCAGTACTTC. Protein: CAVSLDSYEQYF.

Ten or more counts support this clonotype. This rearrangement joins TRBV12-3 or TRBV12-4 to TRBJ1-4; no reliable D call. V was pared by 4 bases and J by 6 bases, with 9 bases between. This CDR3 comprises 13 residues. The CDR3 loop is CASSWRLYEKLFF. CDR3 sequence (DNA): TGTGCCAGCAGTTGGAGGTTGTATGAAAAACTGTTTTTT.

The chain joins TRBV6-5 to TRBJ2-5; 11 nucleotides line up with TRBD2. V was clipped by 0 bases and J by 13 bases; unmatched bases: 16. CDR1 is MNHEY, CDR2 SVGAGI, per germline. CDR3 length: 17 amino acids. The CDR3 spells CASSYSFRVAGGPRWYF. CDR3 coding DNA: TGTGCCAGCAGTTACTCATTCAGGGTAGCGGGAGGGCCAAGATGGTACTTC.

The V and J genes are TRBV4-1 and TRBJ2-7, with a tentative D call TRBD2 (5 bases). The CDR3 covers 14 residues. Germline CDR1 MGHRA, CDR2 YSYEKL. Trimming cost V 2 bases and J 3 bases, with 11 bases left between them. As DNA, the CDR3 is TGCGCCAGCAGCCAAAGGGAGCTAGACTACGAGCAGTACTTC. This sequence encodes CASSQRELDYEQYF.

This clonotype was detected ten times or more. The chain couples TRBV3-1 to TRBJ2-3; 10 bases line up with TRBD2. The CDR3 totals 16 residues. Trimming took 1 base from V and 3 from J; bases not matched to a gene: 4. Germline V gene sequence: CDR1 LGHDT, CDR2 YNNKEL (reference sequence). CDR3 DNA sequence: TGTGCCAGCAGCCAAGGGCTAGCGGGGGCTACAGATACGCAGTATTTT. As protein: CASSQGLAGATDTQYF.

The chain couples TRBV20-1 to TRBJ2-1; no clear D gene. The CDR3 has 14 amino acids. Germline lookup yields CDR1 DFQATT and CDR2 SNEGSKA (reference sequence). The V and J ends lost 1 base and 0 bases respectively, with 7 bases between them. The DNA of the CDR3 is TGCAGTGCTAGAGTCTACAGCTCCTACAATGAGCAGTTCTTC. This codes for CSARVYSSYNEQFF.

On this clonotype: Mismatch with germline at one junction end may stem from a read error. This sequence joins TRBV7-9 and TRBJ2-1; the match to TRBD2 covers 7 bases. The V gene's germline CDR1 is SEHNR and CDR2 FQNEAQ (reference sequence). The CDR3 runs 16 residues. The CDR3 loop is CASSMLAARSYNEQVF. The CDR3 DNA reads as TGTGCCAGCAGCATGCTAGCGGCCCGCTCCTACAATGAGCAGGTCTTC.

This clonotype was counted between two and nine times. The chain is built from TRBV5-1 and TRBJ1-6; D remains ambiguous. The CDR3 is 15 residues long. In germline, CDR1 is SGHRS, CDR2 YFSETQ. The V end was cut by 1 base, the J end by 5 bases, with 10 bases between. CDR3 DNA sequence: TGCGCCAGCAGCTTGTCGACGGTTAATAATTCACCCCTCCACTTT. This sequence encodes CASSLSTVNNSPLHF.

Only a few counts were recorded for this clonotype. DNA of the CDR3: TGCGCCAGCAGACGACAGGGGGGGGCCAATGAGCAGTTCTTC. As protein: CASRRQGGANEQFF. The rearrangement uses TRBV4-1 and TRBJ2-1; 9 positions agree with TRBD1. The CDR3 runs 14 residues. Germline lookup yields CDR1 MGHRA and CDR2 YSYEKL. With V trimmed by 6 bases and J by 6 bases, 6 bases remained unmatched.

V usage is TRBV19 and J usage is TRBJ2-1; maybe TRBD1 (6 bases). The V gene's germline CDR1 is LNHDA and CDR2 SQIVND (reference sequence). V was shortened by 4 bases and J by 7 bases, with 14 bases between the two germline ends. The CDR3 sequence is 14 residues long. The CDR3 DNA is TGTGCCAGTAGTAGGGGGCAGGGTAGAAATGAGCAGTTCTTC. Encoded protein: CASSRGQGRNEQFF.